This T cell receptor beta chain emerged from a study of T-cell memory formation after mild COVID-19. The V end was cut by 1 base, the J end by 7 bases, with 22 bases between. The CDR3 is 17 amino acids. Germline CDR1 and CDR2: LGHNA and YSLEER. TCRdb called the 5' RACE reads again in MiXCR, with one record for every CDR3 protein. Seen here are around 180,000 distinct CDR3 sequences, 15% to 20% observed once, and the top ten hold around 2%. This clonotype has more than one count but fewer than ten. The antigen remains unidentified. Notes on the study in general: The pre-infection memory compartment contained some responding clones, suggesting cross-reactive memory joined. Clones that contracted from day 15 to 85 had balanced CD4/CD8; later expanders were CD4+ biased. Most CD4+ clones that shrank were in CM and EM, while CD8+ ones turned up in EMRA.

The receptor's source is an adult woman who had mild COVID-19 (a few samples of this study predate the infection). Cell type and time point are not known. Specimen: PBMCs or a T cell subset sorted from them (not recorded which). The chain combines TRBV4-3 with TRBJ1-2; possible D gene TRBD1, 5 bases. CDR3: CASSQVVTGPTRRGYTF. CDR3 sequence (DNA): TGCGCCAGCAGCCAAGTGGTAACAGGCCCGACCCGCCGTGGCTACACCTTC.